The clone carrying this T cell receptor (beta chain) was recorded once. Its antigen is currently unknown. Germline loops: CDR1 SGHTS, CDR2 YDEGEE. The CDR3 covers 13 residues. Trimming stripped 3 bases from V and 5 bases from J, with 11 bases between. This record belongs to a study of OX40 agonist ivuxolimab in advanced cancers. The timepoints at which blood was sampled were baseline, cycle 4 day 1, and cycle 7 day 1. Study observations and caveats: Low clonal expansion, among the lowest seen, marked partial responders at 0.1-3.0 mg/kg. Among expanded peripheral T cells, antigen specificity went undetermined. Also present in some nonresponders was a low level of normalized T-cell clonal expansion.

Profiling relied on immunoSEQ multiplex PCR, and the TCRdb table lists in-frame clones only, not all of them. The data show approximately 76,000 clones, 93% seen once. This chain connects TRBV5-8 to TRBJ1-1; D perhaps matches TRBD1 (5 bases). The clonotype was recovered from an adult with an advanced solid tumor such as melanoma, head and neck, liver or kidney cancer. The sequencing used CD4+ or CD8+ T cells sorted from blood, collected in a trial of the OX40 agonist ivuxolimab. The DNA of the CDR3 is TGTGCCAGCAGCTGGGACTTAGGTACTGAAGCTTTCTTT. This translates into CASSWDLGTEAFF.